The rows below give T cell receptor beta chains drawn from one sample of a study of blood T cell repertoires in COVID-19. Profiled with immunoSEQ multiplex PCR; TCRdb holds only in-frame clones, not every one. The data hold 200,000 to 250,000 clones, with 75% to 85% observed a single time. Source material: PBMCs or T cells enriched from blood (not recorded which). The receptors here all came from a man in his forties or fifties who had recovered from COVID-19. CDR3s include the opening cysteine and the closing phenylalanine or tryptophan. The D gene is left open where the match is weak. Clone size is shown for a subset of rows, as once, few, many or a class of expanded clone.

TRBD1	NA	TRBV19	TRBJ1-1	CASRRQGATEAFF	TGTGCCAGTAGACGACAGGGGGCAACTGAAGCTTTCTTT
NA	NA	TRBV7-9	TRBJ2-5	CASSLPRGRETQYF	TGTGCCAGCAGCTTACCCCGGGGAAGGGAGACCCAGTACTTC
NA	NA	TRBV29-1	TRBJ2-7	CSVRRDYEQYF	TGCAGCGTTCGCCGAGACTACGAGCAGTACTTC
NA	NA	TRBV5-1	TRBJ1-2	CASSLSTNYGYTF	TGCGCCAGCAGCTTGTCCACAAACTATGGCTACACCTTC
NA	NA	TRBV7-9	TRBJ2-2	CASSLQGSSTGELFF	TGTGCCAGCAGCCTACAGGGTTCGAGCACCGGGGAGCTGTTTTTT
NA	NA	TRBV7-9	TRBJ1-2	CASSPSGTGTGYTF	TGTGCCAGCAGCCCATCCGGAACAGGTACTGGCTACACCTTC
NA	NA	TRBV19	TRBJ2-5	CASSISGQKQETQYF	TGTGCCAGTAGTATTTCAGGACAGAAACAAGAGACCCAGTACTTC
TRBD2	NA	TRBV30	TRBJ2-1	CAWSRGGLTYGEQFF	TGTGCCTGGAGTCGGGGGGGCCTTACGTACGGTGAGCAGTTCTTC
NA	NA	TRBV19	TRBJ1-5	CAEQPQHF	TGTGCCGAGCAGCCCCAGCATTTT
NA	NA	TRBV6-5	TRBJ1-2	CASSYSGSYGYTF	TGTGCCAGCAGTTATTCAGGGTCCTATGGCTACACCTTC
TRBD2	few	TRBV3-1/TRBV3-2	TRBJ2-7	CASSFKRGHMGEQYF	TGTGCCAGCAGTTTCAAGCGGGGCCATATGGGGGAGCAGTACTTC
TRBD1	NA	TRBV5-1	TRBJ2-3	CASRPTGGGTDTQYF	TGCGCCAGCAGGCCAACAGGGGGAGGAACAGATACGCAGTATTTT
TRBD2	many	TRBV30	TRBJ2-3	CAWSIGGPAGGGTDTQYF	TGTGCCTGGAGTATCGGGGGGCCAGCGGGAGGGGGCACAGATACGCAGTATTTT
TRBD1	NA	TRBV2	TRBJ2-4	CASAGTGKSKNIQYF	TGTGCCAGCGCCGGGACAGGGAAGTCCAAAAACATTCAGTACTTC
NA	NA	TRBV24-1	TRBJ2-1	CATSESHGTVEPIYNEQFF	TGTGCCACCAGTGAGTCCCATGGAACGGTGGAGCCGATCTACAATGAGCAGTTCTTC
NA	NA	TRBV5-4	TRBJ1-2	CASSLRRDGYGYTF	TGTGCCAGCAGCTTGAGGCGGGACGGCTATGGCTACACCTTC
NA	NA	TRBV30	TRBJ1-5	CAWSVRPNQPQHF	TGTGCCTGGAGTGTGAGGCCGAATCAGCCCCAGCATTTT
NA	NA	TRBV5-1	TRBJ1-5	CASSLAFPNQPQHF	TGCGCCAGCAGCTTGGCGTTCCCCAATCAGCCCCAGCATTTT
NA	NA	TRBV7-9	TRBJ1-4	CASSRQATNEKLFF	TGTGCCAGCAGCCGACAGGCAACTAATGAAAAACTGTTTTTT
TRBD1	NA	TRBV7-9	TRBJ1-1	CASSLVRQGKAFF	TGTGCCAGCAGCTTAGTACGACAGGGAAAAGCTTTCTTT
NA	NA	TRBV2	TRBJ1-6	CASSRREPLHF	TGTGCCAGCAGTCGGAGAGAACCCCTCCACTTT
NA	NA	TRBV3-1/TRBV3-2	TRBJ1-5	CASSQARGGNGDQPQHF	TGTGCCAGCAGCCAAGCTCGGGGGGGCAATGGTGATCAGCCCCAGCATTTT
NA	once	TRBV15	TRBJ1-1	CATSRGGDGGNTEAFF	TGTGCCACCAGCAGAGGGGGGGACGGAGGGAACACTGAAGCTTTCTTT
TRBD2	NA	TRBV3-1/TRBV3-2	TRBJ2-1	CASSQDPTSGMYNEQFF	TGTGCCAGCAGCCAAGATCCGACTAGCGGTATGTACAATGAGCAGTTCTTC
NA	few	TRBV18	TRBJ1-1	CASSPLAGEAFF	TGTGCCAGCTCACCACTGGCAGGTGAAGCTTTCTTT
NA	NA	TRBV6-1	TRBJ1-6	CASSGGTSPTGYNSPLHF	TGTGCCAGCAGTGGGGGGACATCCCCAACGGGATATAATTCACCCCTCCACTTT
NA	NA	TRBV9	TRBJ2-7	CASSVDPGAREQYF	TGTGCCAGCAGCGTAGATCCAGGGGCGAGGGAGCAGTACTTC
NA	NA	TRBV27	TRBJ1-2	CASSLVHPVHPTATRDGYTF	TGTGCCAGCAGTTTAGTACACCCCGTCCACCCGACAGCCACCAGAGATGGCTACACCTTC
NA	NA	TRBV5-5	TRBJ2-7	CASSLTDSRDTLSYEQYF	TGTGCCAGCAGCTTGACCGATTCTCGGGACACTCTCTCCTACGAGCAGTACTTC
TRBD2	NA	TRBV28	TRBJ2-3	CASTFLAGARLDTQYF	TGTGCCAGCACCTTTCTAGCGGGGGCGCGCTTAGATACGCAGTATTTT
TRBD1	few	TRBV3-1/TRBV3-2	TRBJ1-1	CASSQSTGVRAFF	TGTGCCAGCAGCCAATCAACAGGGGTGCGGGCTTTCTTT
TRBD1	NA	TRBV7-9	TRBJ2-2	CASSRGQGRTGELFF	TGTGCCAGCAGCCGAGGACAGGGAAGGACCGGGGAGCTGTTTTTT
NA	once	TRBV3-1/TRBV3-2	TRBJ2-1	CASSQDARVSHEQFF	TGTGCCAGCAGCCAAGATGCGAGGGTTTCCCATGAGCAGTTCTTC
NA	NA	TRBV6-5	TRBJ2-7	CASFSGVSEQYF	TGTGCCAGCTTCTCGGGGGTGAGCGAGCAGTACTTC
TRBD1	NA	TRBV5-1	TRBJ1-2	CASSLVAGGSGYTF	TGCGCCAGCAGCTTGGTTGCAGGGGGGTCTGGCTACACCTTC
NA	once	TRBV4-1	TRBJ1-1	CASSPLGRAEAFF	TGCGCCAGCAGCCCGTTAGGGAGGGCGGAAGCTTTCTTT